These T cell receptor beta chains were read from a single sample in a study of T-cell reconstitution after alpha-beta-depleted transplantation in children. A single record per CDR3 protein comes from TCRdb applying MiXCR to the PCR reads. The sample records 550,000 to 800,000 distinct CDR3 sequences, approximately 14% being singletons. The sample here was PBMCs, taken before TCRalphabeta/CD19-depleted stem cell transplant. These receptors all stem from a girl aged 2 to 10 with congenital amegakaryocytic thrombocytopenia, due to receive a stem cell transplant. The CDR3 runs from the conserved cysteine through the conserved F or W. Fields, in order: clone size, V gene, J gene, D gene, CDR3 DNA, CDR3 protein. D genes are given only for firm matches. The listing skips clone size in some rows; elsewhere it reads once, few, many or a size class.

clone_size: few
v_call: TRBV7-6
j_call: TRBJ2-1
d_call: -
cdr3_nt: TGTGCCAGCAGCTTAGTATTCCTTAGGGGGACCAACAATGAGCAGTTCTTC
cdr3_aa: CASSLVFLRGTNNEQFF

clone_size: many
v_call: TRBV5-1
j_call: TRBJ2-1
d_call: TRBD1
cdr3_nt: TGCGCCACCCGACAGGGCTCCTACAATGAGCAGTTCTTC
cdr3_aa: CATRQGSYNEQFF

clone_size: many
v_call: TRBV6-1
j_call: TRBJ2-1
d_call: TRBD2
cdr3_nt: TGTGCCAGCATAAGCGGGAGGGGACGTGAGCAGTTCTTC
cdr3_aa: CASISGRGREQFF

clone_size: -
v_call: TRBV7-9
j_call: TRBJ2-5
d_call: -
cdr3_nt: TGTGCCAGCTATAACACGGAGACCCAGTACTTC
cdr3_aa: CASYNTETQYF

clone_size: -
v_call: TRBV5-1
j_call: TRBJ2-3
d_call: TRBD2
cdr3_nt: TGCGCCAGCGCCCCCATTTCACATTTTACTAGCGGGAAAGAAGATACGCAGTATTTT
cdr3_aa: CASAPISHFTSGKEDTQYF

clone_size: -
v_call: TRBV7-9
j_call: TRBJ2-1
d_call: -
cdr3_nt: TGTGCCAGCAGCTCCCCCTCCAGCGGCGGTAATGAGCAGTTCTTC
cdr3_aa: CASSSPSSGGNEQFF

clone_size: many
v_call: TRBV12-3/TRBV12-4
j_call: TRBJ1-1
d_call: -
cdr3_nt: TGTGCCAGCACTTCTGGTCCGGGACATTCTACCGATGAAGCTTTCTTT
cdr3_aa: CASTSGPGHSTDEAFF

clone_size: many
v_call: TRBV7-9
j_call: TRBJ2-4
d_call: TRBD2
cdr3_nt: TGTGCCAGCACCGGAACGGTTAGCGGGAGAGCCAAAAACATTCAGTACTTC
cdr3_aa: CASTGTVSGRAKNIQYF

clone_size: -
v_call: TRBV14
j_call: TRBJ2-2
d_call: -
cdr3_nt: TGTGCCAGCAGCCAATTGACGGCCGCGAACACCGGGGAGCTGTTTTTT
cdr3_aa: CASSQLTAANTGELFF

clone_size: -
v_call: TRBV20-1
j_call: TRBJ1-5
d_call: TRBD1
cdr3_nt: TGCCGTGCTGGGACAGGGGGCGCCGTCCATCGCAATCAGCCCCAGCATTTT
cdr3_aa: CRAGTGGAVHRNQPQHF

clone_size: -
v_call: TRBV12-3/TRBV12-4
j_call: TRBJ1-3
d_call: TRBD1
cdr3_nt: TGTGCCAGCAGTTCCCAGAGGACAGGGGCTTACACCATATATTTT
cdr3_aa: CASSSQRTGAYTIYF

clone_size: many
v_call: TRBV6-2/TRBV6-3
j_call: TRBJ2-3
d_call: -
cdr3_nt: TGTGCCAGCAGTTACGCTTACCCCGGGCCCGCAGCGGGCCTCGTGGGGACAGATACGCAGTATTTT
cdr3_aa: CASSYAYPGPAAGLVGTDTQYF

clone_size: -
v_call: TRBV10-3
j_call: TRBJ2-2
d_call: -
cdr3_nt: TGTGCCATCAGTGAGACGCACACCGGGGAGCTGTTTTTT
cdr3_aa: CAISETHTGELFF

clone_size: many
v_call: TRBV12-3/TRBV12-4
j_call: TRBJ1-3
d_call: TRBD1
cdr3_nt: TGTGCCAGCAGTTTCTTGGGACAGCGAAACACCATATATTTT
cdr3_aa: CASSFLGQRNTIYF

clone_size: -
v_call: TRBV29-1
j_call: TRBJ2-6
d_call: -
cdr3_nt: TGCAGCGGCTACAGGACTGGGGCCAACGTCCTGACTTTC
cdr3_aa: CSGYRTGANVLTF

clone_size: few
v_call: TRBV20-1
j_call: TRBJ2-3
d_call: TRBD2
cdr3_nt: TGCAGTGCTAGAGACAGCCTAGCGGAGGACGCCCTTGCCTTAACAGATACGCAGTATTTT
cdr3_aa: CSARDSLAEDALALTDTQYF

clone_size: many
v_call: TRBV25-1
j_call: TRBJ1-3
d_call: -
cdr3_nt: TGTGCCAGCAGTGCCGGAAACACCATATATTTT
cdr3_aa: CASSAGNTIYF